This TCR beta chain was sequenced in a study of cytomegalovirus exposure and HLA in healthy donors. PCR involved 60 Vbeta and 13 Jbeta primers. Repertoires were generated with immunoSEQ multiplex PCR, while TCRdb's copy carries only in-frame clones and drops some. The sample shows about 140,000 clones, 82% of them seen only once. The CDR3 spans 15 residues. Germline CDR1 is MNHEY and CDR2 is SVGAGI. Trimming took off 2 bases at V and 5 bases at J, with 16 bases between the two ends. The sequence was collected from a woman in her thirties or forties in good health and CMV-seronegative. The specimen was PBMCs. This sequence joins TRBV6-5 and TRBJ2-7; D possibly corresponds to TRBD1 (5 bases). The CDR3 DNA sequence: TGTGCCAGCAGTTACATCAGGGTTCTCCCCCACGAGCAGTACTTC. It specifies CASSYIRVLPHEQYF.